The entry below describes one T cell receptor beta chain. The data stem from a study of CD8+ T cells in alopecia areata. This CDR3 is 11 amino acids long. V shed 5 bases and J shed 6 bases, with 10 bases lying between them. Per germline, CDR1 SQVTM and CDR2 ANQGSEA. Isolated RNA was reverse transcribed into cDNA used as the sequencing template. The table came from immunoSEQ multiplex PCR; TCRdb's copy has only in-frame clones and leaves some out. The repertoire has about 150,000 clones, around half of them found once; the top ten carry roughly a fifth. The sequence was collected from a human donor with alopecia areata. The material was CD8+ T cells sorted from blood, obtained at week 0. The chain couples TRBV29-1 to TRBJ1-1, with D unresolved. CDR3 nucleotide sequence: TGCAGCGTTAACCGCCTGTCTGAAGCTTTCTTT. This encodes CSVNRLSEAFF. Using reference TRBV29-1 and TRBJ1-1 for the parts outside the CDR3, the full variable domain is SAVISQKPSRDICQRGTSLTIQCQVDSQVTMMFWYRQQPGQSLTLIATANQGSEATYESGFVIDKFPISRPNLTFSTLTVSNMSPEDSSIYLCSVNRLSEAFFGQGTRLTVV.